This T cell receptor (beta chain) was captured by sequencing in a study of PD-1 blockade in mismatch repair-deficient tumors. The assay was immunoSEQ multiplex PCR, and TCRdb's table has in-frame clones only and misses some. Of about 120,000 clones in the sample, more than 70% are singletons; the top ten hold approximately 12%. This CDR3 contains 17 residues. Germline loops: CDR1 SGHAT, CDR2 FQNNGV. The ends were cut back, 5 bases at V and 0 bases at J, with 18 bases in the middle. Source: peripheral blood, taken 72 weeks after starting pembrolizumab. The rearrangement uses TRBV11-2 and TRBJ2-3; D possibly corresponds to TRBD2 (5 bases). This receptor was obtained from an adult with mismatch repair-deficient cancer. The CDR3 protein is CASSPSLQRRSTDTQYF. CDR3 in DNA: TGTGCCAGCAGCCCTTCCCTCCAGCGGCGTAGCACAGATACGCAGTATTTT.